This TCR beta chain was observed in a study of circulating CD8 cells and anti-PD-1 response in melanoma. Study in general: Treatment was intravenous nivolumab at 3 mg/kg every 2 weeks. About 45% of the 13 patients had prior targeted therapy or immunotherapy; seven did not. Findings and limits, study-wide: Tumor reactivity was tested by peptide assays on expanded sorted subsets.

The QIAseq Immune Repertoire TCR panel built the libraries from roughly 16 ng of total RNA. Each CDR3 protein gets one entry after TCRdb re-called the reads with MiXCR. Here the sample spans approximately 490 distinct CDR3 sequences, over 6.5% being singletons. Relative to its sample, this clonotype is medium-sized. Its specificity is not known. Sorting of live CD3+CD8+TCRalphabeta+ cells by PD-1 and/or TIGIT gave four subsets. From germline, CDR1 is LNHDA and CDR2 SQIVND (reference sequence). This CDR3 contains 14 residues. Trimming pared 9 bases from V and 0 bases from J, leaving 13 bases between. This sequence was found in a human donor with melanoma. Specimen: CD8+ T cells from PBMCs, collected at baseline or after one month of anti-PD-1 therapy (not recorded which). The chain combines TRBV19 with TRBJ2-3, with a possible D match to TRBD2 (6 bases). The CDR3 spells CASREAMSTDTQYF. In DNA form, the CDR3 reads TGTGCCAGCAGGGAGGCGATGAGCACAGATACGCAGTATTTT.